One sample yielded the 2 T cell receptor beta chains listed below, sequenced in a study of T cell repertoires in cytomegalovirus infection. These receptors' antigens are unknown. TCRdb passed the reads through MiXCR, listing each CDR3 protein once. The sample holds fewer than 70,000 distinct CDR3 sequences; 25% to 30% are singletons and the top ten take roughly 65%. Sequencing used CD8+ T cells from cultured PBMCs, obtained from culture after CMV antigen stimulation. The receptors here all came from a human donor in good health (CMV status not recorded). Some clones in this sample may be carry-over from other donors' samples.

This clonotype was recorded a few times. DNA of the CDR3: TGCGCCAGCAGCCCAAACCCGGGTCCGAGCACAGATACGCAGTATTTT. It specifies CASSPNPGPSTDTQYF. This rearrangement joins TRBV4-3 to TRBJ2-3; D ambiguous. The V end lost 4 bases, the J end lost 0 bases, and 14 bases lay between the germline ends. The germline V gene encodes CDR1 LGHNA and CDR2 YSLEER. The CDR3 has 16 amino acids.

This clonotype was seen a handful of times. This rearrangement joins TRBV6-6 to TRBJ2-7; D is unclear. Germline CDR1 MNHNY, CDR2 SVGAGI (reference sequence). V was shortened by 6 bases and J by 5 bases, with 20 bases between the two germline ends. The CDR3 extends over 15 amino acids. The chain's CDR3 is CASSAPSTARDEQYF. In nucleotides, the CDR3 is TGTGCCAGCAGCGCCCCGTCGACTGCCCGTGACGAGCAGTACTTC.